Following are 16 T cell receptor beta chains from one sample sequenced in a study of cytomegalovirus exposure and HLA in healthy donors. Researchers ran the PCR with 60 Vbeta and 13 Jbeta primers. The data were produced by immunoSEQ multiplex PCR, yet TCRdb's version contains in-frame clones alone and is incomplete. This sample has fewer than 90,000 clones, with approximately 70% found just once. Sequenced: PBMCs. The receptor set was obtained from a woman between 50 and 59 years old in good health and CMV-seropositive.

This sequence joins TRBV4-1 and TRBJ2-1, with D possibly matching TRBD2 (5 bases). V was shortened by 0 bases and J by 1 base, with 10 bases between the two germline ends. Germline V gene lookup returns CDR1 MGHRA and CDR2 YSYEKL. This CDR3 is 16 amino acids long. The CDR3 coding sequence is TGCGCCAGCAGCCAAGAGGGGAGCCTATCCTACAATGAGCAGTTCTTC. It codes for CASSQEGSLSYNEQFF.

The chain joins TRBV19 to TRBJ2-2; 7 positions agree with TRBD1. V dropped 5 bases and J dropped 6; count of bases not matched to a gene: 0. CDR3 size: 12 residues. The germline CDR1 and CDR2 sequences are LNHDA and SQIVND (reference sequence). CDR3 region: CASSDRAGELFF. CDR3 in DNA: TGTGCCAGTAGTGACAGGGCCGGGGAGCTGTTTTTT.

For the CDR3, the DNA is TGTGCCTGGAGTCCCGGGGGGAACACTGAAGCTTTCTTT. Encoded protein: CAWSPGGNTEAFF. The genes are TRBV30 and TRBJ1-1; D perhaps matches TRBD1 (5 bases). V was clipped by 2 bases and J by 1 base, with 8 bases between them. CDR1 and CDR2 from the germline V gene are GTSNPN and SVGIG (reference sequence). The CDR3 is 13 residues long.

V gene TRBV6-1 combines with J gene TRBJ1-1; D may be TRBD1 (6 bases). The CDR3 consists of 14 residues. The ends were cut back, 9 bases at V and 1 base at J, with 15 bases in the middle. Germline V gene data show CDR1 as MNHNS and CDR2 as SASEGT. The CDR3 spells CASMDQGRNTEAFF. The CDR3 region has the DNA TGTGCCAGTATGGACCAGGGGCGGAACACTGAAGCTTTCTTT.

This clone was counted only a few times. The chain employs TRBV5-6 and TRBJ2-2; 8 bases align to TRBD1. CDR3 length: 15 amino acids. With V trimmed by 0 bases and J by 6 bases, 4 bases remained unmatched. Germline CDR1 SGHDT, CDR2 YYEEEE. The CDR3 sequence is CASSLGTGSAGELFF. The CDR3 DNA is TGTGCCAGCAGCTTGGGGACAGGGAGCGCCGGGGAGCTGTTTTTT.

V gene TRBV6-1 combines with J gene TRBJ1-2, with TRBD1 identical over 9 bases. This CDR3 spans 13 amino acids. Germline CDR1 reads MNHNS; CDR2 reads SASEGT. The trim removed 6 bases at V and 8 bases at J, leaving 7 bases unmatched. CDR3 sequence reads: CASSAGQGGGYTF. CDR3 sequence (DNA): TGTGCCAGCAGCGCGGGACAGGGTGGAGGCTACACCTTC.

This clone was detected only a few times. The chain links TRBV2 to TRBJ1-1, with D possibly matching TRBD1 (5 bases). Trimming cost V 2 bases and J 5 bases, with 12 bases left between them. The CDR3 spans 14 residues. Germline V CDR1 and CDR2: SNHLY, FYNNEI. Here the CDR3 DNA reads TGTGCCAGCAGTGAAAGGGCAGGGAGGACTGAAGCTTTCTTT. Translation gives CASSERAGRTEAFF.

The rearrangement joins TRBV19 to TRBJ2-7, with TRBD1 as a possible D gene (6 bases). The CDR3 length is 14 residues. Germline CDR1 and CDR2: LNHDA and SQIVND (reference sequence). The V and J ends lost 10 bases and 0 bases respectively, with 16 bases between them. CDR3 amino acids: CATRRTASSYEQYF. DNA for the CDR3: TGTGCCACCAGGAGGACAGCCTCCTCCTACGAGCAGTACTTC.

This chain uses TRBV19 with TRBJ1-1, with 7 bases matching TRBD1. The V gene's germline CDR1 is LNHDA and CDR2 SQIVND (reference sequence). The junction had 8 bases not matched to a gene; V was cut back by 6 bases and J by 1 base. The CDR3 runs to 15 residues. CDR3 sequence (DNA): TGTGCCAGTAGGACCCGACAGGGCCAGAACACTGAAGCTTTCTTT. Amino acids: CASRTRQGQNTEAFF.

This clone was observed a few times. The rearrangement links TRBV29-1 to TRBJ1-5; TRBD1 might be the D (5 bases). V was clipped by 6 bases and J by 0 bases, with 9 bases between them. The length of the CDR3 is 13 residues. CDR1 is SQVTM, CDR2 ANQGSEA, per germline. The DNA of the CDR3 is TGCAGCGTGGGCAGGGCTAGCAATCAGCCCCAGCATTTT. As protein: CSVGRASNQPQHF. The complete variable domain, with remaining parts taken from reference TRBV29-1 and TRBJ1-5, reads SAVISQKPSRDICQRGTSLTIQCQVDSQVTMMFWYRQQPGQSLTLIATANQGSEATYESGFVIDKFPISRPNLTFSTLTVSNMSPEDSSIYLCSVGRASNQPQHFGDGTRLSIL.

The chain uses TRBV6-5 and TRBJ2-1, with D possibly matching TRBD2 (5 bases). This CDR3 spans 14 amino acids. V lost 0 bases, J lost 10 bases, and 13 bases lay in between. Germline values: CDR1 MNHEY, CDR2 SVGAGI. CDR3 amino acids: CASSYSRAGGEQFF. In nucleotides, the CDR3 is TGTGCCAGCAGTTACTCGAGGGCCGGAGGCGAGCAGTTCTTC.

The gene calls are TRBV5-1 and TRBJ2-5; 7 bases align to TRBD1. CDR3 size: 15 residues. J was trimmed by 0 bases and V by 0 bases; bases with no gene match: 2. Germline CDR1 is SGHRS and CDR2 is YFSETQ. CDR3 sequence (DNA): TGCGCCAGCAGCTTGGGACAGGGATACCAAGAGACCCAGTACTTC. This gives the protein CASSLGQGYQETQYF.

V usage is TRBV5-5 and J usage is TRBJ2-7; TRBD1 agrees at 8 bases. The CDR3 runs to 16 residues. V dropped 4 bases and J dropped 2; count of bases not matched to a gene: 11. The germline V gene encodes CDR1 SGHKS and CDR2 YYEKEE (reference sequence). CDR3 in DNA: TGTGCCAGCAGCGTTAGACCGACAGGGGCAACCTACGAGCAGTACTTC. It encodes CASSVRPTGATYEQYF.

CDR3 in amino acids: CASSPPGAGGTDTQYF. The CDR3 bases are TGTGCCAGCAGCCCCCCAGGAGCGGGGGGCACAGATACGCAGTATTTT. The chain combines TRBV7-2 with TRBJ2-3; TRBD2 aligns across 8 bases. This CDR3 region has 16 residues. Germline values: CDR1 SGHTA, CDR2 FQGNSA. Unmatched junction bases numbered 8, after V lost 5 bases and J lost 1 base.

As DNA, the CDR3 is TGTGCCAGCAGCAGGGACAGGGAGGTACAGCCCCAGCATTTT. This gives the protein CASSRDREVQPQHF. The chain uses TRBV28 and TRBJ1-5; 9 positions agree with TRBD1. J lost 7 bases, V lost 6 bases, and 7 bases had no gene match. Germline-derived CDR1 and CDR2 are MDHEN and SYDVKM. This CDR3 is 14 amino acids long.

This chain connects TRBV19 to TRBJ2-2; D call uncertain. The CDR3 has 13 amino acids. Per germline, CDR1 LNHDA and CDR2 SQIVND (reference sequence). The germline V and J ends were trimmed by 7 bases and 1 base, with 7 bases remaining between them. The CDR3 region is CASKRGNTGELFF. CDR3 coding DNA: TGTGCCAGTAAGCGAGGGAACACCGGGGAGCTGTTTTTT.